The rows below give T cell receptor beta chains drawn from one sample of a study of shared clonotypes between healthy human individuals. This table comes from immunoSEQ multiplex PCR, and its TCRdb copy is limited to in-frame clones, with some not included. The data show about 2.1 million clones, roughly 91% seen once. The specimen was naive CD8+ T cells from PBMCs. All receptors derive from a man younger than 35 in good health. Some clones in this sample may be carry-over from other donors' samples. The conserved cysteine and the conserved F or W are not part of the CDR3 here. The order of the fields is J gene, V gene, CDR3 length, CDR3 protein.

TRBJ1-2,TRBV6-5,14,ASSYTPGPGAHGYT
TRBJ2-7,TRBV10-1,11,ASSPGLTYEQY
TRBJ2-2,TRBV6-5,11,ASSPRGAGELF
TRBJ1-4,TRBV25-1,13,ASGPGDTKREKLF
TRBJ2-1,TRBV19,12,ASSVRHSYNEQF
TRBJ2-7,TRBV7-2,13,ASRFEGQIDYEQY
TRBJ1-1,TRBV13,12,ASSTTPRNTEAF
TRBJ2-5,TRBV28,14,ASSLGNRGNGETQY
TRBJ2-5,TRBV21-1,13,ASSTGPRYQETQY
TRBJ2-7,TRBV27,13,ASSLWGALSYEQY
TRBJ1-4,TRBV5-1,11,ASSLGPSEKLF
TRBJ2-3,TRBV7-8,10,ASSPRADTQY
TRBJ2-3,TRBV7-8,13,ASKPGSPRADTQY
TRBJ2-7,TRBV11-3,11,ASSLRRGYEQY
TRBJ1-4,TRBV4-1,15,ASSQPTRGVTNEKLF
TRBJ2-3,TRBV7-3,13,ASSLGTVGTDTQY
TRBJ1-5,TRBV5-8,13,ASSQAGARNQPQH
TRBJ1-1,TRBV5-6,15,ASRYGQYPTAGTEAF
TRBJ2-5,TRBV10-1,17,AIRPGIIRVQDVQETQY
TRBJ2-3,TRBV9,15,ASSPAWSGSSTDTQY
TRBJ2-7,TRBV9,14,ASSVAGSRKPYEQY
TRBJ2-7,TRBV19,12,ASSIRPGGYEQY
TRBJ2-1,TRBV5-1,14,ASSPPSGRSYNEQF
TRBJ1-5,TRBV7-2,12,ASSSKGGGQPQH
TRBJ2-3,TRBV6-4,14,ASSEGTSGSADTQY
TRBJ1-1,TRBV10-3,12,AISEVRLNTEAF